The clone carrying this T cell receptor beta chain was counted only a few times. The target antigen is unknown. This record comes from a study of T cells after yellow fever vaccination. Study-level points and caveats: Overall, a small share of clonotypes was seen in both CD4 and CD8 compartments. Reappearance after the booster was observed for most primary-vaccination clones (96% CD4, more than 70% CD8).

Universal primer sites and UMIs were introduced during 5'RACE template-switching synthesis of TCR cDNA. TCRdb reprocessed the 5' RACE reads via MiXCR and lists one record per CDR3 protein. The sample includes hundreds of thousands of distinct CDR3 sequences, around 3.6% of them seen just once. Losses at the gene ends were 0 bases for V and 3 bases for J; bases not matched to a gene: 22. CDR1 and CDR2 from the germline V gene are SGHVS and FQNEAQ. CDR3 length equals 23 residues. This rearrangement joins TRBV7-8 to TRBJ1-4; the match to TRBD1 covers 10 bases. This receptor was identified in a man between 18 and 29 years old who received the YFV17D yellow fever vaccine. Here the sequenced sample was PBMCs, taken on the day of the yellow fever booster vaccination. CDR3 amino acids: CASSLAPIISGTGANEANEKLFF. DNA of the CDR3: TGTGCCAGCAGCTTAGCCCCCATAATTTCCGGGACAGGGGCTAATGAGGCTAATGAAAAACTGTTTTTT.